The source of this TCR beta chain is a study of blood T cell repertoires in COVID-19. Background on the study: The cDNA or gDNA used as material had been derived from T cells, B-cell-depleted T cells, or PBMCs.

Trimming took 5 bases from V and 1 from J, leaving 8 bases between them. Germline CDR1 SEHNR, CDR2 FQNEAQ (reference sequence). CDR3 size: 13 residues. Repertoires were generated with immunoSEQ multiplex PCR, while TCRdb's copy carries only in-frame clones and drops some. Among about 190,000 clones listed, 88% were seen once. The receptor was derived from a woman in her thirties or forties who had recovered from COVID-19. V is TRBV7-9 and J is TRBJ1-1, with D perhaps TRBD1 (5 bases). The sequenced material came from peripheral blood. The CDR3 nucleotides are TGTGCCAGCAGCCCCGGACAGAACACTGAAGCTTTCTTT. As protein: CASSPGQNTEAFF.